Listed below are T cell receptor beta chains from one sample, sequenced in a study of blood T cell repertoires in COVID-19. Method: immunoSEQ multiplex PCR; TCRdb's copy keeps in-frame clones and lacks some. The sample lists under 200,000 clones; around nine tenths were seen once. Source material: peripheral blood. The source of these receptors is a man aged 65 to 79 with acute or convalescent COVID-19. Each CDR3 is given with its conserved first and last residue. D genes are given only for firm matches. Size is stated for part of the rows, as once, few or many counts, or as a class when the clone is expanded.

>14|-|TRBJ2-3|-|TRBV14
TGTGCCAGCAGCCATGTCCCCCCCCAGGATACGCAGTATTTT
CASSHVPPQDTQYF
>15|few|TRBJ2-5|-|TRBV4-2
TGTGCCAGCAGCCGAGAGGAAGGGGGGGGAGAGACCCAGTACTTC
CASSREEGGGETQYF
>12|-|TRBJ1-4|-|TRBV28
TGTGCCAGCAGACCAAACGTACAGGGCCTGTTTTTT
CASRPNVQGLFF
>16|-|TRBJ1-5|TRBD1|TRBV2
TGTGCCAGCAGCAGAAGACAGGGGGGTAGCAATCAGCCCCAGCATTTT
CASSRRQGGSNQPQHF
>15|once|TRBJ1-5|-|TRBV28
TGTGCCAGCAGTTTGGGCAGGGGAGAAGGACAGCCCCAGCATTTT
CASSLGRGEGQPQHF
>16|-|TRBJ2-1|-|TRBV27
TGTGCCAGCAGTTTTCAGGCGACGTCCTCCTACAATGAGCAGTTCTTC
CASSFQATSSYNEQFF
>13|-|TRBJ2-7|TRBD2|TRBV30
TGTGCCGCGGTAGCGGGGGGCCTGTACGAGCAGTACTTC
CAAVAGGLYEQYF
>16|-|TRBJ2-3|TRBD2|TRBV11-2
TGTGCCAGCAGCCCCGGACTAGCGGGAAGCACAGATACGCAGTATTTT
CASSPGLAGSTDTQYF
>15|-|TRBJ2-3|TRBD2|TRBV7-8
TGTGCCAGCAGCGTTAGCGGGACTAGCACAGATACGCAGTATTTT
CASSVSGTSTDTQYF
>13|-|TRBJ2-2|TRBD1|TRBV5-8
TGTGCCAGCATCCTGGACAGGGCCGGGGAGCTGTTTTTT
CASILDRAGELFF
>13|-|TRBJ2-3|TRBD2|TRBV19
TGTGCCAGCATAGCGGGGGACACAGATACGCAGTATTTT
CASIAGDTDTQYF
>14|-|TRBJ2-2|-|TRBV18
TGTGCCAGCCTGGGCGGGGAGTACACCGGGGAGCTGTTTTTT
CASLGGEYTGELFF
>13|-|TRBJ2-7|-|TRBV27
TGTGCCAGCGGTCGCGGGGGCCTCTACGAGCAGTACTTC
CASGRGGLYEQYF
>14|-|TRBJ1-6|-|TRBV4-2
TGTGCCAGCAGCCAAGATTTACAGAATTCACCCCTCCACTTT
CASSQDLQNSPLHF
>12|-|TRBJ1-5|-|TRBV28
TGTGCCAGCAGTCTTCTGTATCAGCCCCAGCATTTT
CASSLLYQPQHF